Shown below are 25 T cell receptor beta chains from a single sample sequenced in a study of cytomegalovirus exposure and HLA in healthy donors. A multiplex PCR was run with 60 Vbeta primers and 13 Jbeta primers. Repertoires were generated with immunoSEQ multiplex PCR, while TCRdb's copy carries only in-frame clones and drops some. The data show about 160,000 clones, roughly 80% seen once. The specimen sequenced was PBMCs. These receptors were obtained from a man between 35 and 55 years old in good health and CMV-seronegative.

About this clone itself: A junction end diverges from the germline sequence, so it may reflect a read error. J is TRBJ1-5 and V is TRBV27; no clear D gene. The CDR3 has 16 residues. Germline-derived CDR1 and CDR2 are MNHEY and SMNVEV (reference sequence). This CDR3 reads CASGLYLGLSNQPQHF. The CDR3 DNA reads TGTGCCAGCGGTTTGTATCTGGGCCTAAGCAATCAGCCCCAGCATTTT.

The chain joins TRBV30 to TRBJ1-1, with D perhaps matching TRBD1 (6 bases). The CDR3 spans 13 residues. Per germline, CDR1 GTSNPN and CDR2 SVGIG (reference sequence). V was pared by 8 bases and J by 5 bases, with 18 bases between. Here the CDR3 DNA reads TGTGCCCGAGGGGGGGGGTGGAAGACTGAAGCTTTCTTT. This sequence encodes CARGGGWKTEAFF.

This chain links TRBV27 with TRBJ1-2; no clear D. Trimming removed 6 bases from V and 0 bases from J, with 20 bases in between. CDR1 MNHEY and CDR2 SMNVEV come from the germline V gene (reference sequence). The CDR3 length is 17 residues. The CDR3 reads CASRMSLPLTANYGYTF. In nucleotides, the CDR3 is TGTGCCAGCAGGATGAGTCTCCCCCTTACTGCTAACTATGGCTACACCTTC.

V gene TRBV6-5 combines with J gene TRBJ2-1; 7 nucleotides agree with TRBD1. Germline V CDR1 and CDR2: MNHEY, SVGAGI. The CDR3 is 14 residues long. Trimming removed 4 bases from V and 8 bases from J; junction bases left unmatched: 8. The CDR3 sequence is CASSSSQGMHEQFF. In DNA, the CDR3 is TGTGCCAGCAGTTCGTCACAGGGGATGCATGAGCAGTTCTTC.

This clone is a singleton in its sample. V is TRBV11-2 and J is TRBJ2-3; the D gene is possibly TRBD1 (5 bases). The length of the CDR3 is 13 residues. Trimming stripped 5 bases from V and 4 bases from J, with 10 bases between. The germline gives CDR1 SGHAT, CDR2 FQNNGV. This CDR3 is CASSPGWADTQYF. The CDR3 nucleotides are TGTGCCAGCAGCCCAGGGTGGGCAGATACGCAGTATTTT.

This chain joins TRBV7-9 and TRBJ1-5; 7 bases map to TRBD1. This CDR3 has 14 amino acids. The V and J ends lost 5 bases and 6 bases, in that order; junction bases with no gene match: 7. Per the germline V gene, CDR1 is SEHNR and CDR2 is FQNEAQ (reference sequence). The CDR3 reads CASSPTGSVQPQHF. Here the CDR3 DNA reads TGTGCCAGCAGCCCGACAGGGTCTGTTCAGCCCCAGCATTTT.

The genes are TRBV13 and TRBJ1-4, with D hard to call. CDR3 length: 13 residues. V was shortened by 2 bases and J by 4 bases, with 5 bases between the two germline ends. Germline V gene lookup returns CDR1 PRHDT and CDR2 FYEKMQ (reference sequence). The CDR3 loop reads CASSLTDNEKLFF. CDR3 sequence (DNA): TGTGCCAGCAGCTTAACAGATAATGAAAAACTGTTTTTT.

With respect to this clone: The sample contains more than one DNA sequence encoding this CDR3. The chain couples TRBV4-3 to TRBJ2-2, with 8 bases lining up with TRBD2. Germline V gene data show CDR1 as LGHNA and CDR2 as YSLEER. The CDR3 spans 15 residues. V shed 0 bases and J 5 bases; nucleotides not matched to a gene: 2. The CDR3 is CASSQDRGGTGELFF. The CDR3 coding sequence is TGCGCCAGCAGCCAAGATCGGGGGGGGACCGGGGAGCTGTTTTTT.

The chain recombines TRBV6-5 with TRBJ1-5; D might be TRBD1 (6 bases). Germline loops: CDR1 MNHEY, CDR2 SVGAGI. The V end lost 2 bases, the J end lost 11 bases, and 16 bases lay between the germline ends. The length of the CDR3 is 14 residues. The CDR3 sequence is CASSYRAGDGAQHF. CDR3 nucleotides: TGTGCCAGCAGTTACAGGGCAGGGGATGGAGCCCAGCATTTT.

The chain uses TRBV28 and TRBJ2-5, with TRBD1 identical over 8 bases. Trimming removed 2 bases from V and 5 bases from J; junction bases left unmatched: 7. Per germline, CDR1 MDHEN and CDR2 SYDVKM. The CDR3 spans 15 residues. The CDR3 reads CASSLPTGDGETQYF. The CDR3 DNA reads TGTGCCAGCAGTTTACCGACAGGGGATGGTGAGACCCAGTACTTC.

The DNA of the CDR3 is TGTGCCAGCAGTGAGGACAGGGTACGCGGCTACACCTTC. Amino acid sequence: CASSEDRVRGYTF. This chain joins TRBV6-1 and TRBJ1-2; TRBD1 matches at 8 bases. V shed 3 bases and J 8 bases; nucleotides not matched to a gene: 5. This CDR3 region has 13 residues. The germline V gene has CDR1 MNHNS and CDR2 SASEGT.

The DNA of the CDR3 is TGTGCCAGCAGCATCATGGGACAGGGGGCCTGGGGAGATACGCAGTATTTT. Translating it yields CASSIMGQGAWGDTQYF. The chain joins TRBV7-2 to TRBJ2-3, with 12 bases matching TRBD1. The CDR3 consists of 17 residues. V lost 5 bases to trimming and J lost 5 bases; unmatched junction nucleotides: 11. Germline assignment: CDR1 SGHTA and CDR2 FQGNSA.

J is TRBJ2-5 and V is TRBV10-2, with a tentative D call TRBD2 (5 bases). Germline-derived CDR1 and CDR2 are WSHSY and SAAADI. The CDR3 has 12 residues. V shed 5 bases and J shed 5 bases, with 9 bases lying between them. The CDR3 DNA reads as TGCGCCAGCAGTACCGGGGTGGAGACCCAGTACTTC. This gives the protein CASSTGVETQYF.

V usage is TRBV6-5 and J usage is TRBJ1-5; D unclear. The CDR3 is 14 residues long. Between the trimmed V and J ends, which lost 6 bases and 7 bases, there was a span of 16 bases. CDR1 MNHEY and CDR2 SVGAGI come from the germline V gene. The CDR3 nucleotides read TGTGCCAGCAGCTCATACTGGGGAGGACAGCCCCAGCATTTT. Protein product: CASSSYWGGQPQHF.

The V call is TRBV9, the J call TRBJ1-5; perhaps TRBD1 as D (5 bases). The CDR3 is 14 residues long. Germline V gives CDR1 SGDLS, CDR2 YYNGEE. Deletions cut 4 bases from V and 3 bases from J, with 11 bases between. DNA for the CDR3: TGTGCCAGCAGCACTACAGGTTCCAATCAGCCCCAGCATTTT. Encoded protein: CASSTTGSNQPQHF. Based on the CDR3 plus reference TRBV9 and TRBJ1-5, the full variable domain is DSGVTQTPKHLITATGQRVTLRCSPRSGDLSVYWYQQSLDQGLQFLIQYYNGEERAKGNILERFSAQQFPDLHSELNLSSLELGDSALYFCASSTTGSNQPQHFGDGTRLSIL.

The V gene is TRBV19, the J gene TRBJ1-1; the match to TRBD1 covers 9 bases. The ends lost 6 bases at V and 1 base at J; junction bases unmatched: 3. Per germline, CDR1 LNHDA and CDR2 SQIVND (reference sequence). CDR3 size: 14 residues. CDR3: CASRTGGANTEAFF. Written as DNA, the CDR3 is TGTGCCAGTAGAACAGGGGGCGCGAACACTGAAGCTTTCTTT.

The table lists this clone with a count of one. This chain joins TRBV5-1 and TRBJ2-3; a possible D gene is TRBD2 (6 bases). Between the trimmed V and J ends, which lost 0 bases and 7 bases, there was a span of 21 bases. This CDR3 has 17 residues. Germline V gives CDR1 SGHRS, CDR2 YFSETQ. The DNA for the CDR3 is TGCGCCAGCAGCTTGGTGGCCCGGGGGTCCAATTCGAATACGCAGTATTTT. Residues: CASSLVARGSNSNTQYF.

The rearrangement joins TRBV6-1 to TRBJ2-2; TRBD1 matches at 9 bases. CDR3 length: 13 amino acids. Germline V gives CDR1 MNHNS, CDR2 SASEGT. V lost 11 bases, J lost 0 bases, and 1 base stayed unmatched. CDR3: CAGDRANTGELFF. The DNA for the CDR3 is TGTGCCGGGGACAGGGCGAACACCGGGGAGCTGTTTTTT.

This chain uses TRBV13 with TRBJ2-3, with D possibly matching TRBD2 (5 bases). The CDR3 contains 14 residues. Trimming took 5 bases from V and 1 from J, leaving 10 bases between them. Germline values: CDR1 PRHDT, CDR2 FYEKMQ (reference sequence). This CDR3 is CASSPGLRTDTQYF. As DNA, the CDR3 is TGTGCCAGCAGCCCAGGACTCCGCACAGATACGCAGTATTTT.

This clone was seen a handful of times. The chain employs TRBV30 and TRBJ2-1; possibly TRBD2 for D (6 bases). Trimming pared 1 base from V and 9 bases from J, leaving 19 bases between. The CDR3 spans 15 residues. The germline CDR1 and CDR2 sequences are GTSNPN and SVGIG (reference sequence). The CDR3 reads CAWSGDSSPIGEQFF. In DNA form, the CDR3 reads TGTGCCTGGAGTGGGGACTCGTCCCCAATCGGTGAGCAGTTCTTC.

The CDR3 is CAWSGITGGFGYTF. Written as DNA, the CDR3 is TGTGCCTGGAGTGGTATCACAGGGGGCTTTGGCTACACCTTC. The gene calls are TRBV30 and TRBJ1-2; 9 bases agree with TRBD1. The CDR3 length is 14 residues. Germline V lookup: CDR1 GTSNPN, CDR2 SVGIG (reference sequence). With 1 base clipped from V and 7 bases from J, the junction kept 7 bases outside the gene matches.

The chain couples TRBV27 to TRBJ1-3; tentatively, D is TRBD1 (5 bases). The V and J ends lost 6 bases and 6 bases respectively, with 21 bases between them. The germline V gene has CDR1 MNHEY and CDR2 SMNVEV (reference sequence). The CDR3 has 16 residues. The CDR3 DNA follows: TGTGCCAGCAGCCGAGGAGCGGGACCAGCCTTAAACACCATATATTTT. It translates to CASSRGAGPALNTIYF.

The table lists this clone with a few counts. The J gene is TRBJ1-1, the V gene TRBV2; D is unresolved. There are 14 residues in the CDR3. V was clipped by 7 bases and J by 0 bases, with 12 bases between them. Germline CDR1 SNHLY, CDR2 FYNNEI. The CDR3 sequence is CASIRGLLNTEAFF. CDR3 in DNA: TGTGCCAGCATCCGAGGCCTATTGAACACTGAAGCTTTCTTT.

Comment on this clone: One end of the junction varies from germline; a read error may be responsible. The chain combines TRBV2 with TRBJ1-2, with 9 bases identical to TRBD1. The CDR3 extends over 15 amino acids. Germline CDR1 reads SNHLY; CDR2 reads FYNNEI. The CDR3 nucleotides are TGTGCCAGCAGTGAAGTGCCGGGACAGGGTTATGGCTATACCTTC. It specifies CASSEVPGQGYGYTF.

The CDR3 loop reads CASSLGLAASTDTQYF. CDR3 coding DNA: TGTGCCAGCAGCCTCGGACTAGCGGCTAGCACAGATACGCAGTATTTT. The chain carries TRBV5-4 and TRBJ2-3, with 10 bases identical to TRBD2. The CDR3 is made up of 16 amino acids. Germline lookup yields CDR1 SGHNT and CDR2 YYREEE (reference sequence). V lost 4 bases, J lost 0 bases, and 5 bases stayed unmatched.